This T cell receptor beta chain was captured in a study of blood T cell repertoires in COVID-19. Turning to the study itself: T cells, B-cell-depleted T cells, or PBMCs supplied cDNA or gDNA.

The assay was immunoSEQ multiplex PCR, and TCRdb's table has in-frame clones only and misses some. The table has some 98,000 clones, 82% seen once; the top ten hold around 9.3%. V lost 7 bases, J lost 1 base, and 17 bases lay in between. Germline loops: CDR1 MDHEN, CDR2 SYDVKM. This CDR3 has 16 residues. This TCR came from a man between 65 and 79 years old with acute or convalescent COVID-19. V gene TRBV28 combines with J gene TRBJ1-5, with D tentatively TRBD1 (5 bases). Sequencing input: peripheral blood. The CDR3 loop reads CASKLWGRGSNQPQHF. The CDR3 bases are TGTGCCAGCAAACTCTGGGGGAGGGGCAGCAATCAGCCCCAGCATTTT.